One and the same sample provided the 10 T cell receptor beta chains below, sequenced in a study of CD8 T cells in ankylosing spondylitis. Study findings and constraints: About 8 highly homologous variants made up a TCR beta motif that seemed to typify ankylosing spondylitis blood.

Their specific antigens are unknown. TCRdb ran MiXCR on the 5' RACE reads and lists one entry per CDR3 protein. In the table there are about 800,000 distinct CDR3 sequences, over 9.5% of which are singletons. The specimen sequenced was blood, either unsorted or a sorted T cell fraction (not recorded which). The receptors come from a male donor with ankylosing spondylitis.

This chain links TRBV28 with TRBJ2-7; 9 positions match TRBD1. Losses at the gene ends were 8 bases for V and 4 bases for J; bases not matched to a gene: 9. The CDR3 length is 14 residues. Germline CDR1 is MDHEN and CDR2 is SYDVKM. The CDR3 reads CASVGGTGMYEQYF. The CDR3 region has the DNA TGTGCCAGCGTAGGCGGGACAGGGATGTACGAGCAGTACTTC.

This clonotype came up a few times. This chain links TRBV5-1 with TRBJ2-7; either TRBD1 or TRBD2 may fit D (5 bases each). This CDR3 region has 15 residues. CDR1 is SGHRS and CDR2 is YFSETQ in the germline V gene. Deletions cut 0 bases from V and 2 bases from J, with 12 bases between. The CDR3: CASSLGRDLTYEQYF. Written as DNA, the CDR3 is TGCGCCAGCAGCTTGGGCAGGGACCTTACCTACGAGCAGTACTTC.

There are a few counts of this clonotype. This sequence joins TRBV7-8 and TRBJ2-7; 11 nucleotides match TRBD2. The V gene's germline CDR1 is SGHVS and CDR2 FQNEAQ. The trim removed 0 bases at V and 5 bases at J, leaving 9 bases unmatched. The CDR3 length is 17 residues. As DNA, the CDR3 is TGTGCCAGCAGCTTAGCCTACCCGGGACTAGCGGAACACGAGCAGTACTTC. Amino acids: CASSLAYPGLAEHEQYF.

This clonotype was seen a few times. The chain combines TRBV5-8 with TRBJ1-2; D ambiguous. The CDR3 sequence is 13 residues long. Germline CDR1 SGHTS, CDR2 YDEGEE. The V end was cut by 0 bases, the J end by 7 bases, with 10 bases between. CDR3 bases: TGTGCCAGCAGCTTGGTCCGAGGCCCTGGCTACACCTTC. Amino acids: CASSLVRGPGYTF. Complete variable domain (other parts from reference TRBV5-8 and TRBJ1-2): EAGVTQSPTHLIKTRGQQATLRCSPISGHTSVYWYQQALGLGLQFLLWYDEGEERNRGNFPPRFSGRQFPNYSSELNVNALELEDSALYLCASSLVRGPGYTFGSGTRLTVV.

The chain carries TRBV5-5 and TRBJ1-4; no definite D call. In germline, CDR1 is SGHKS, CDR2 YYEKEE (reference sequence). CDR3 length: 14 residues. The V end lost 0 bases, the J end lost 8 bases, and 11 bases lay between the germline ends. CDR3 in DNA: TGTGCCAGCAGCTTGGACATCGGAGCGGAAAAACTGTTTTTT. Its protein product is CASSLDIGAEKLFF.

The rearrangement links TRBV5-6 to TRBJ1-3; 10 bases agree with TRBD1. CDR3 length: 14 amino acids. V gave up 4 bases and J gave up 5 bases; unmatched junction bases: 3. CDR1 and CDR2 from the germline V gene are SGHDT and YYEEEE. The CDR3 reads CASSMGQGRNTIYF. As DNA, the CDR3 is TGTGCCAGCAGCATGGGACAGGGGAGAAACACCATATATTTT.

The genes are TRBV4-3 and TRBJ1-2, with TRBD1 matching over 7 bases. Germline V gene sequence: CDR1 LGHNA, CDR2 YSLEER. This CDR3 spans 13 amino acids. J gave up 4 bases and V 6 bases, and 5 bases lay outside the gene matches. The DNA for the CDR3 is TGCGCCAGCAGTCGACGACAGGGCTATGGCTACACCTTC. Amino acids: CASSRRQGYGYTF.

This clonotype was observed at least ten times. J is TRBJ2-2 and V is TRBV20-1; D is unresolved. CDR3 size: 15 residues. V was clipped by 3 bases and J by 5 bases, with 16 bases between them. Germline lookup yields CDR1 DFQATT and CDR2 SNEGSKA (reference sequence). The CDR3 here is CSASGSGFLTGELFF. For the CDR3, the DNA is TGCAGTGCTAGTGGTTCCGGTTTTCTAACCGGGGAGCTGTTTTTT.

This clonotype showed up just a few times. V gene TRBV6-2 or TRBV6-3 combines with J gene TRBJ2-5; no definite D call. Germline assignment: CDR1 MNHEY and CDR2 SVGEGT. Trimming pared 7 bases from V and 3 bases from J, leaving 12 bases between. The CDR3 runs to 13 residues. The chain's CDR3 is CASNAGVEETQYF. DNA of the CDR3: TGTGCCAGCAACGCTGGGGTAGAAGAGACCCAGTACTTC.

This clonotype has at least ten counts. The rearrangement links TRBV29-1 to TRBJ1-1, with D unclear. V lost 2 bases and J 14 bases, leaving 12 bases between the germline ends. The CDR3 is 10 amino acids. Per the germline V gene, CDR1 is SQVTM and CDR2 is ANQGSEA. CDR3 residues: CSVESGPVFF. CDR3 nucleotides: TGCAGCGTTGAATCCGGACCGGTGTTCTTT.